Listed here are 11 T cell receptor beta chains from one sample, sequenced in a study of response to subunit inactivated influenza vaccine. TCRdb used MiXCR to reprocess the RT-PCR reads, holding one entry per CDR3 protein. The data hold approximately 520,000 distinct CDR3 sequences, with 15% to 20% observed a single time. The sequencing used CD4+ T cells sorted from PBMCs, collected 23 months after vaccination. These receptors originate from a man between 50 and 70 years old who received an inactivated influenza vaccine.

Comment on this clonotype: This may be a read error, as it is one base from a much larger clone. This chain connects TRBV29-1 to TRBJ2-1; 8 positions agree with TRBD2. Germline V gene data show CDR1 as SQVTM and CDR2 as ANQGSEA. V shed 7 bases, J shed 7 bases, and the junction held 9 bases outside the gene matches. The CDR3 runs 13 residues. CDR3 protein: CSGGLERWNEQFF. The CDR3 DNA reads TGCAGCGGGGGACTAGAGAGATGGAATGAGCAGTTCTTC.

The V gene is TRBV29-1, the J gene TRBJ2-3; D perhaps matches TRBD1 (5 bases). This CDR3 has 13 residues. Trimming took 1 base from V and 5 from J, leaving 10 bases between them. Looked up from germline, CDR1 is SQVTM and CDR2 is ANQGSEA. Here the CDR3 DNA reads TGCAGCGTTGAAGGACAGATTAGAGATACGCAGTATTTT. Translating gives CSVEGQIRDTQYF.

This clonotype was found a few times. The J gene is TRBJ1-2, the V gene TRBV10-2; a possible D gene is TRBD1 (6 bases). Germline V CDR1 and CDR2: WSHSY, SAAADI. The CDR3 is made up of 16 amino acids. V dropped 2 bases and J dropped 0 bases, with 13 bases sitting between them. The CDR3 sequence: CASSEDRFFSNYGYTF. CDR3 DNA: TGCGCCAGCAGTGAGGACAGGTTTTTCTCTAACTATGGCTACACCTTC.

This clonotype was counted ten times or more. The chain combines TRBV12-3 or TRBV12-4 with TRBJ1-5; 8 bases line up with TRBD1. Trimming took 6 bases from V and 4 from J; bases not matched to a gene: 2. There are 13 residues in the CDR3. CDR3 bases: TGTGCCAGCAGCTGGACAGGGAATCAGCCCCAGCATTTT. Translating it yields CASSWTGNQPQHF.

The chain links TRBV6-1 to TRBJ2-1, with 12 bases that match TRBD2. With V trimmed by 4 bases and J by 0 bases, 7 bases remained unmatched. Germline V CDR1 and CDR2: MNHNS, SASEGT. The CDR3 has 18 residues. CDR3 region: CASSAGTSGLSSYNEQFF. The CDR3 coding sequence is TGTGCCAGCAGTGCCGGGACTAGCGGGCTTAGCTCCTACAATGAGCAGTTCTTC.

This clonotype has only a few counts. This chain joins TRBV12-3 or TRBV12-4 and TRBJ2-1; 7 nucleotides line up with TRBD1. The V and J ends lost 11 bases and 8 bases, in that order; junction bases with no gene match: 12. This CDR3 spans 13 amino acids. DNA of the CDR3: TGTGCCTGCCGGCACAGGGGTACACATGAGCAGTTCTTC. Translating it yields CACRHRGTHEQFF.

The V gene is TRBV5-1, the J gene TRBJ2-3; D ambiguous. Between the trimmed V and J ends, which lost 0 bases and 2 bases, there was a span of 10 bases. CDR3 length: 15 amino acids. Germline lookup yields CDR1 SGHRS and CDR2 YFSETQ. The CDR3 DNA follows: TGCGCCAGCAGCTTGGGCATGAGACCCACAGATACGCAGTATTTT. This translates into CASSLGMRPTDTQYF. Full variable domain (missing parts from reference TRBV5-1 and TRBJ2-3): KAGVTQTPRYLIKTRGQQVTLSCSPISGHRSVSWYQQTPGQGLQFLFEYFSETQRNKGNFPGRFSGRQFSNSRSEMNVSTLELGDSALYLCASSLGMRPTDTQYFGPGTRLTVL.

A few counts support this clonotype. The V and J genes are TRBV5-4 and TRBJ2-1; possibly TRBD2 for D (6 bases). Trimming took 4 bases from V and 0 from J, leaving 11 bases between them. CDR3 length: 15 amino acids. Germline V lookup: CDR1 SGHNT, CDR2 YYREEE (reference sequence). The CDR3 reads CASSNGLRSYNEQFF. The DNA of the CDR3 is TGTGCCAGCAGCAACGGACTACGCTCCTACAATGAGCAGTTCTTC. The whole variable domain, filled in from reference TRBV5-4 and TRBJ2-1, reads ETGVTQSPTHLIKTRGQQVTLRCSSQSGHNTVSWYQQALGQGPQFIFQYYREEENGRGNFPPRFSGLQFPNYSSELNVNALELDDSALYLCASSNGLRSYNEQFFGPGTRLTVL.

There are many counts of this clonotype. This rearrangement joins TRBV12-3 or TRBV12-4 to TRBJ2-7; D not certain. This CDR3 is built from 14 residues. The ends were cut back, 5 bases at V and 1 base at J, with 12 bases in the middle. The CDR3 DNA is TGTGCCAGCAGTAACCGGCTAGGGTCCTACGAGCAGTACTTC. Its translation: CASSNRLGSYEQYF.

Only a few counts were recorded for this clonotype. The chain couples TRBV29-1 to TRBJ2-5; 11 bases map to TRBD2. This CDR3 comprises 16 residues. CDR1 is SQVTM and CDR2 is ANQGSEA in the germline V gene. Trimming cost V 6 bases and J 4 bases; bases outside gene matches: 13. CDR3: CSVAWVSGGALETQYF. The CDR3 DNA reads TGCAGCGTCGCCTGGGTTAGCGGGGGGGCCCTAGAGACCCAGTACTTC.

This clonotype was seen more than once but under ten times. The chain carries TRBV10-3 and TRBJ2-1; D may be TRBD1 (6 bases). The CDR3 covers 15 residues. Germline values: CDR1 ENHRY, CDR2 SYGVKD. V was trimmed by 3 bases and J by 0 bases, leaving 9 bases between them. Here the CDR3 DNA reads TGTGCCATCAGTGAAGGGGGTAACTCCTACAATGAGCAGTTCTTC. Its protein is CAISEGGNSYNEQFF.